This TCR beta chain was found in a study of blood T cell repertoires in COVID-19 (dated by TCRdb to 2020 to 2021). Concerning the study at large: Samples covering the acute and convalescent phases of COVID-19 were provided by collaborators in the United States, Italy and Spain. Where HLA class I and class II types were available, the types were taken from metadata supplied by the sample provider, not from assay-based typing. The samples were drawn from the first 160 participants of the ongoing ImmuneRACE study and from 950 to 1,500 subjects provided by 6 global collaborators. The sample metadata nearly always contained a de-identified subject ID, COVID-19 status, age in years and sex. Subjects who had been exposed to COVID-19, were actively infected with it, or had recovered from it provided the deeply sampled blood TCRbeta repertoires that made up the dataset. A freely available public database, intended as a resource for researchers studying the immune response to SARS-CoV-2, is where the repertoires were released. The material from the prospective study consisted of cDNA or gDNA derived from T cells, B-cell-depleted T cells, or PBMCs. Overall study results and their limits: The quantity of clinical and demographic metadata differed by source and by participant and was supplied without curation.

Based on the germline V gene, the CDR1 and CDR2 sequences are SGDLS and YYNGEE. Including the terminal cysteine and phenylalanine, the CDR3 comprises 14 residues. Of the read, only the CDR3 DNA is kept; its 42 bases are in frame from base 1. V and J are trimmed by 2 bases and 6 bases, and the gene matches miss 4 bases of the junction. TCRbeta CDR3 regions were amplified from genomic DNA by means of the immunoSEQ Assay, a bias-controlled multiplex PCR. The authors' pipeline ran thus. The number of nucleated cells in each sample was estimated by amplification of reference gene primers within the assay. To quantify the absolute abundance of each unique TCRbeta CDR3 rearrangement, sequence reads were collapsed and filtered. For each sample, productive Simpson clonality was calculated by taking the square root of Simpson's diversity index across productive rearrangements. Imported from immuneACCESS, the table was reduced by TCRdb to in-frame sequences with V and J called. These copies leave out some clones; in studies compared against another copy, an unresolved V gene accounts for under half, and the cause of the remainder is not known. That table furnishes V, J and clone size, whereas the DNA furnished D and trimming. The table for this sample lists about 110,000 clones; 80% of them were counted only once. About 4.1% of the sample is in the top ten clones.

Whole blood was collected in K2EDTA tubes by collaborating institutions according to the institutions' own protocols. For TCRbeta analysis, collaborators shipped samples in one of three forms: frozen whole blood, isolated PBMCs, or DNA extracted from either of those sample types. This clone was seen a few times. Its cognate antigen has yet to be identified. Within one base of it there is no much larger clone, and no base qualities were kept. Sequenced: peripheral blood. The chain uses TRBV9 and TRBJ1-5; TRBD1 aligns with 8 central bases. This TCR came from a human donor in a cohort sampled during active or convalescent COVID-19. The CDR3 in this case is CASSVTGDGQPQHF. The sequenced DNA is TGTGCCAGCAGCGTGACAGGGGACGGTCAGCCCCAGCATTTT.